This entry lists 7 T cell receptor beta chains sequenced from one sample in a study of T cell responses to AZD1222 COVID-19 vaccine. Produced via immunoSEQ multiplex PCR; TCRdb's table is partial and in-frame only. The table has around 44,000 clones, 80% to 90% seen once. This specimen was peripheral blood, taken 28 days after the second AZD1222 dose. These receptors all stem from an adult who received the AZD1222 COVID-19 vaccine.

This sequence joins TRBV2 and TRBJ1-6, with D unresolved. Germline CDR1 is SNHLY and CDR2 is FYNNEI. V lost 4 bases and J lost 5, with 6 bases in between. The CDR3 extends over 13 amino acids. CDR3 residues: CASSGQDNSPLHF. CDR3 sequence (DNA): TGTGCCAGCAGTGGGCAAGATAATTCACCCCTCCACTTT.

This clone appeared a single time. This chain connects TRBV30 to TRBJ2-7; TRBD1 matches at 9 bases. This CDR3 has 16 amino acids. Germline V gene data show CDR1 as GTSNPN and CDR2 as SVGIG (reference sequence). With V trimmed by 4 bases and J by 6 bases, 16 bases remained unmatched. The CDR3 loop is CAWTEKTGQGLREQYF. In DNA, the CDR3 is TGTGCCTGGACAGAAAAGACGGGACAGGGCCTCCGCGAGCAGTACTTC.

This chain connects TRBV6-2 or TRBV6-3 to TRBJ2-3, with TRBD1 matching 7 bases. CDR3 size: 15 residues. After removal of 6 bases from V and 3 bases from J, the junction contained 9 bases not matched to a gene. Germline-derived CDR1 and CDR2 are MNHEY and SVGEGT. CDR3 region: CASSRGQAATDTQYF. The DNA for the CDR3 is TGTGCCAGCAGCCGAGGACAGGCGGCAACAGATACGCAGTATTTT.

The genes are TRBV27 and TRBJ2-7; D is possibly TRBD1 (6 bases). Germline CDR1 MNHEY, CDR2 SMNVEV (reference sequence). V lost 5 bases, J lost 1 base, and 12 bases lay in between. The CDR3 loop spans 14 amino acids. CDR3: CASSPPTGSYEQYF. In DNA, the CDR3 is TGTGCCAGCAGTCCACCGACAGGTTCCTACGAGCAGTACTTC.

The genes are TRBV9 and TRBJ2-7, with D unresolved. Trimming pared 0 bases from V and 4 bases from J, leaving 8 bases between. The CDR3 is made up of 13 amino acids. CDR1 SGDLS and CDR2 YYNGEE come from the germline V gene. The DNA of the CDR3 is TGTGCCAGCAGCGTAGAAATGGGTTACGAGCAGTACTTC. Translating gives CASSVEMGYEQYF.

V gene TRBV24-1 combines with J gene TRBJ2-7; D is unresolved. The CDR3 has 13 residues. CDR1 and CDR2 from the germline V gene are KGHDR and SFDVKD. V gave up 2 bases and J gave up 3 bases, with 7 bases separating them. CDR3 loop: CATSDSSVYEQYF. As DNA, the CDR3 is TGTGCCACCAGTGATTCCAGCGTCTACGAGCAGTACTTC.

The genes are TRBV9 and TRBJ1-6, with a tentative D call TRBD1 (6 bases). The CDR3 has 17 residues. Germline assignment: CDR1 SGDLS and CDR2 YYNGEE. V was pared by 4 bases and J by 0 bases, with 14 bases between. The CDR3 is CASSPDSFSSYNSPLHF. The CDR3 bases are TGTGCCAGCAGCCCGGACAGTTTTAGCTCCTATAATTCACCCCTCCACTTT.